This TCR beta chain was observed in a study of blood T cell repertoires in COVID-19. Whole-study context: Material from acute and convalescent COVID-19 was sourced from the United States, Italy and Spain. The analysed material was cDNA or gDNA that came from T cells, B-cell-depleted T cells, or PBMCs.

The CDR3 has 14 residues. Germline CDR1 and CDR2: SGHNT and YENEEA. Trimming removed 4 bases at V and 2 bases at J, with 12 bases between. Original handling: Reference gene primer amplification in the assay estimated nucleated cell counts. Sequencing was performed with immunoSEQ multiplex PCR; in TCRdb, only in-frame clones are kept and a portion is missing. That table supplies the V and J calls and clone size; D and trimming were determined from the DNA. The profile shows 140,000 or so clones, approximately 85% of them singletons. The genes are TRBV11-3 and TRBJ2-7; D may be TRBD1 (6 bases). The clonotype was recovered from a human donor with acute or convalescent COVID-19. The donor label of this sample is uncertain. Sequencing was done on a sample of peripheral blood. In nucleotides, the CDR3 is TGTGCCAGCAGCTCTAGGACAGAAGCCTACGAGCAGTACTTC. Its protein is CASSSRTEAYEQYF.